This entry describes one TCR beta chain. Source study methods: Amplification of reference gene primers was used by the study to estimate nucleated cell counts. TCRdb's table, derived via immunoSEQ multiplex PCR, lists solely in-frame clones and lacks some. The V and J calls and clone size come from that table; D and trimming were worked out from the DNA. The sample records fewer than 55,000 clones, roughly 83% being singletons. The data derive from a study of blood T cell repertoires in COVID-19. About the research overall: Both acute and convalescent COVID-19 samples were obtained from the United States, Italy and Spain. T cells, B-cell-depleted T cells, or PBMCs provided the cDNA or gDNA that served as material.

Germline V gives CDR1 GTSNPN, CDR2 SVGIG (reference sequence). Trimming cost V 3 bases and J 0 bases, with 13 bases left between them. The CDR3 runs to 15 residues. This TCR derives from a woman in her sixties or seventies with acute or convalescent COVID-19. Sequencing was carried out using peripheral blood. The rearrangement links TRBV30 to TRBJ2-3; D is perhaps TRBD1 (6 bases). DNA for the CDR3: TGTGCCTGGAGAGGGACACCAGGAAGCACAGATACGCAGTATTTT. It is translated as CAWRGTPGSTDTQYF.